Following are 5 T cell receptor beta chains from one sample sequenced in a study of siplizumab effects on memory and regulatory T cells. Sequencing was performed with immunoSEQ multiplex PCR; in TCRdb, only in-frame clones are kept and a portion is missing. The data contain 100,000 or so clones, 94% of them singletons. The sample taken for sequencing was Tregs sorted from blood. These receptors all come from a human donor in good health.

The chain links TRBV4-2 to TRBJ2-1, with D unclear. The CDR3 spans 13 residues. Germline CDR1 reads LGHNA; CDR2 reads YNFKEQ. V shed 0 bases and J shed 3 bases, with 3 bases lying between them. The CDR3 region has the DNA TGTGCCAGCAGCCAAGAGGGCTACAATGAGCAGTTCTTC. This sequence encodes CASSQEGYNEQFF.

The chain links TRBV11-3 to TRBJ2-7, with 7 positions matching TRBD2. With V trimmed by 2 bases and J by 2 bases, 0 bases remained unmatched. The CDR3 has 13 amino acids. Germline V gives CDR1 SGHNT, CDR2 YENEEA. CDR3 coding DNA: TGTGCCAGCAGCTTAACTAGCGCCTACGAGCAGTACTTC. It is translated as CASSLTSAYEQYF.

The chain employs TRBV6-1 and TRBJ1-2; a possible D gene is TRBD1 (6 bases). This CDR3 has 14 amino acids. Germline-derived CDR1 and CDR2 are MNHNS and SASEGT. V lost 8 bases and J lost 7, with 20 bases in between. The CDR3 region is CASLLISTGGGYTF. CDR3 bases: TGTGCCAGCCTTTTAATCTCGACAGGAGGTGGCTACACCTTC.

The chain combines TRBV6-6 with TRBJ2-2; D is possibly TRBD1 (5 bases). Germline values: CDR1 MNHNY, CDR2 SVGAGI (reference sequence). The V end lost 2 bases, the J end lost 7 bases, and 11 bases lay between the germline ends. This CDR3 comprises 14 residues. CDR3: CASSYPQGVGELFF. Here the CDR3 DNA reads TGTGCCAGCAGTTACCCTCAAGGGGTCGGGGAGCTGTTTTTT.

The chain employs TRBV9 and TRBJ2-1; no definite D call. This CDR3 is 15 amino acids long. Trimming cost V 0 bases and J 2 bases, with 9 bases left between them. The germline CDR1 and CDR2 sequences are SGDLS and YYNGEE. The CDR3 DNA reads TGTGCCAGCAGCGTAGGGCCCCTGACCTACAATGAGCAGTTCTTC. This gives the protein CASSVGPLTYNEQFF.